One T cell receptor (beta chain) is described in this entry. Seattle-derived patients entered the study during active infection and were followed longitudinally. These data belong to a study of blood T cell repertoires in COVID-19. Study overall: Acute-phase and convalescent COVID-19 samples originated in the United States, Italy and Spain.

Profiling relied on immunoSEQ multiplex PCR, and the TCRdb table lists in-frame clones only, not all of them. Of about 300,000 clones detected, 85% to 90% appear once; the ten largest clones hold roughly 6.3%. CDR3 size: 16 residues. Germline assignment: CDR1 MRHNA and CDR2 SNTAGT. V lost 3 bases to trimming and J lost 4 bases; unmatched junction nucleotides: 8. This rearrangement joins TRBV6-4 to TRBJ2-1; 8 bases agree with TRBD1. Sequencing was carried out using peripheral blood. This sequence was found in a woman in her forties or fifties with COVID-19, enrolled during active disease. The CDR3 here is CASSDFQGARYNEQFF. In nucleotides, the CDR3 is TGTGCCAGCAGTGATTTTCAGGGGGCGCGGTACAATGAGCAGTTCTTC.